This T cell receptor (beta chain) comes out of a study of Graves' ophthalmopathy and Graves' hyperthyroidism. In the study overall: There was a collection of peripheral blood at initial diagnosis, before any treatment. Overall study results and limits: Distinction of ophthalmopathy from stable hyperthyroidism by a 13-signature model reached almost 90% sensitivity and 70% to 83% specificity. In blood, most expanded thyroid clonotypes above 0.001 frequency were also detected.

At least ten counts were recorded for this clonotype. Its antigen is not identified. V trimming: 6 bases; J trimming: 2 bases; junction bases outside the gene matches: 3. This CDR3 is built from 14 residues. CDR1 is SGHTA and CDR2 is FQGNSA in the germline V gene. RNA transcripts served as template for amplifying TCR beta CDR3 sequences. First-round RT-PCR with HTBI primers preceded a second-round multiplex PCR. TCRdb re-derived calls from the multiplex PCR reads in MiXCR, one entry per CDR3 protein. In the table there are hundreds of thousands of distinct CDR3 sequences, about 40% of which are singletons.

The chain joins TRBV7-2 to TRBJ1-5; 8 nucleotides match TRBD1. Sequenced input: peripheral blood. This TCR came from an adult man with Graves' ophthalmopathy. CDR3 in DNA: TGTGCCAGCAGTCCACAGGGGGGCAATCAGCCCCAGCATTTT. Its protein is CASSPQGGNQPQHF.